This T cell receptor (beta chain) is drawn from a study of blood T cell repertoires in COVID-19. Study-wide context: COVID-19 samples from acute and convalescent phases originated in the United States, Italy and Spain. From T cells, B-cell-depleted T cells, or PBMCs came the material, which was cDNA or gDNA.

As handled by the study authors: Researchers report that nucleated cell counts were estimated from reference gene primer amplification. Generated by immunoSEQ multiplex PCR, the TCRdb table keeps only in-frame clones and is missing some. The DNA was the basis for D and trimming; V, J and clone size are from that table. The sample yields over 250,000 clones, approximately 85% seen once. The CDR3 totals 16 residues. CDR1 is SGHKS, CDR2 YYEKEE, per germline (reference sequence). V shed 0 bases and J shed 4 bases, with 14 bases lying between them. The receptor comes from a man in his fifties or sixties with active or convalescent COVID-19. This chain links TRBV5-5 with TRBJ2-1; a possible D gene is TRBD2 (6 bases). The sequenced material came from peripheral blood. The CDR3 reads CASSLVVLRDYNEQFF. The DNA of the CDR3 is TGTGCCAGCAGCTTGGTAGTATTGCGGGATTACAATGAGCAGTTCTTC.